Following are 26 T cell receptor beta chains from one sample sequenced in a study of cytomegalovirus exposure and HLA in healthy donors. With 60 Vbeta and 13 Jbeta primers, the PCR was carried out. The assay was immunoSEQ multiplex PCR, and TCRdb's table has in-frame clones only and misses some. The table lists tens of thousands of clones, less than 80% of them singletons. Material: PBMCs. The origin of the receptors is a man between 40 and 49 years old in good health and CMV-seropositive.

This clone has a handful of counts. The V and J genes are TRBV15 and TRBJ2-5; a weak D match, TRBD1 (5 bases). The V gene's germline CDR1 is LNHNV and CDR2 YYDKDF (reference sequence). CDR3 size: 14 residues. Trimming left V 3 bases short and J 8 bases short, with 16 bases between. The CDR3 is CATSRTETERTQYF. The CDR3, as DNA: TGTGCCACCAGCAGGACAGAAACCGAGAGAACCCAGTACTTC.

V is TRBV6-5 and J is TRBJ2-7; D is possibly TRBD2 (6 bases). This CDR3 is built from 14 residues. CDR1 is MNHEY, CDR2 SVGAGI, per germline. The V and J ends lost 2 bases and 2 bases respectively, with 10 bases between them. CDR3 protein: CASSYDRGTYEQYF. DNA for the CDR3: TGTGCCAGCAGTTACGACCGGGGGACCTACGAGCAGTACTTC.

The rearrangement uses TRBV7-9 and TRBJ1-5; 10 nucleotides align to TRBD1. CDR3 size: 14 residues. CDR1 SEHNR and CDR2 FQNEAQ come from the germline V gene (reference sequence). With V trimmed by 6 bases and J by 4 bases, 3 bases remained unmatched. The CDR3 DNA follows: TGTGCCAGCAGTACGGACAGGGGGAATCAGCCCCAGCATTTT. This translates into CASSTDRGNQPQHF.

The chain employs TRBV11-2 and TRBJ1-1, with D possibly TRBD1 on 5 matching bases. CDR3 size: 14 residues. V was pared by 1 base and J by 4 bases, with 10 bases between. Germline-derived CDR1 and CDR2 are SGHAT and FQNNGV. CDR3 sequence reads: CASSLGTTVTEAFF. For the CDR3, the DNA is TGTGCCAGCAGCTTAGGTACGACAGTCACTGAAGCTTTCTTT.

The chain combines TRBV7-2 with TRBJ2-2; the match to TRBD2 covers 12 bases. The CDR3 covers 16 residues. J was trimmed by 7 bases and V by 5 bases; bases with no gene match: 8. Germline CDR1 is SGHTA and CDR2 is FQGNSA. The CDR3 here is CASSQTSGRAGGELFF. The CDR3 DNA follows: TGTGCCAGCAGCCAGACTAGCGGGAGAGCGGGCGGGGAGCTGTTTTTT.

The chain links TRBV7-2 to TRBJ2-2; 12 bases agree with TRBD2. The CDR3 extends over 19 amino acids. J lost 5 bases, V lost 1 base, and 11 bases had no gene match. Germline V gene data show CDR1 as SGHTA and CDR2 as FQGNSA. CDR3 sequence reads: CASSLVAASGRVGTGELFF. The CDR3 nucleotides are TGTGCCAGCAGCTTAGTAGCGGCTAGCGGGAGGGTTGGGACCGGGGAGCTGTTTTTT.

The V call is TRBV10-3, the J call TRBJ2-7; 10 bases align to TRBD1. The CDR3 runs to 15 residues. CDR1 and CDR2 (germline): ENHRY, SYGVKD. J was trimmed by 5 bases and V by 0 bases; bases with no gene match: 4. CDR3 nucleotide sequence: TGTGCCATCAGTGAGTCTTGGACAGGGGGTAACGAGCAGTACTTC. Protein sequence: CAISESWTGGNEQYF.

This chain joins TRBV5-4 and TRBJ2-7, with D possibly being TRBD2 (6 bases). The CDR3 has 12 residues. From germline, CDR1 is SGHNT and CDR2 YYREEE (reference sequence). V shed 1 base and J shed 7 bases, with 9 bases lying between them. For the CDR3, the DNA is TGTGCCAGCAGCTTGAGGGCGGGGGAGCAGTACTTC. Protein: CASSLRAGEQYF. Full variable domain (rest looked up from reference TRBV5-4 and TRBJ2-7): ETGVTQSPTHLIKTRGQQVTLRCSSQSGHNTVSWYQQALGQGPQFIFQYYREEENGRGNFPPRFSGLQFPNYSSELNVNALELDDSALYLCASSLRAGEQYFGPGTRLTVT.

The DNA for the CDR3 is TGTGCCAGCAGCGCGCACGGGGGGGTACCCTTACCCTCCTACGAGCAGTACTTC. Its protein is CASSAHGGVPLPSYEQYF. The genes are TRBV14 and TRBJ2-7; 8 bases map to TRBD2. CDR3 length: 18 amino acids. J was trimmed by 0 bases and V by 5 bases; bases with no gene match: 15. Germline values: CDR1 SGHDN, CDR2 FVKESK.

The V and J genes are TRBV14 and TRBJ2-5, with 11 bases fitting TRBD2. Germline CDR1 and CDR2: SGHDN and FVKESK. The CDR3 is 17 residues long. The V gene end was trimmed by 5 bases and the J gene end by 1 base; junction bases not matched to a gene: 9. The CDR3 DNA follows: TGTGCCAGCAGCGAACTAGCGGGAGCGGGCATCCAAGAGACCCAGTACTTC. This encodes CASSELAGAGIQETQYF.

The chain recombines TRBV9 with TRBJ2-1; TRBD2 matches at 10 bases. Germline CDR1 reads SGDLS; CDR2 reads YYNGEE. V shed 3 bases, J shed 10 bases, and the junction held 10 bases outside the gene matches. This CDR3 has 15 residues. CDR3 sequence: CASSALLAGIHEQFF. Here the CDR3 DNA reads TGTGCCAGCAGCGCCCTACTAGCGGGAATTCACGAGCAGTTCTTC. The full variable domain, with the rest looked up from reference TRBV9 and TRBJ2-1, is DSGVTQTPKHLITATGQRVTLRCSPRSGDLSVYWYQQSLDQGLQFLIQYYNGEERAKGNILERFSAQQFPDLHSELNLSSLELGDSALYFCASSALLAGIHEQFFGPGTRLTVL.

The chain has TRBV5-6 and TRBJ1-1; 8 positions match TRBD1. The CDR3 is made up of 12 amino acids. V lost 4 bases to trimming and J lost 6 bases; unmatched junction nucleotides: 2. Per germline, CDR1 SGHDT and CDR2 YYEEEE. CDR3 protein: CASSGDRPEAFF. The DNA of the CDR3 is TGTGCCAGCAGCGGGGACAGGCCTGAAGCTTTCTTT.

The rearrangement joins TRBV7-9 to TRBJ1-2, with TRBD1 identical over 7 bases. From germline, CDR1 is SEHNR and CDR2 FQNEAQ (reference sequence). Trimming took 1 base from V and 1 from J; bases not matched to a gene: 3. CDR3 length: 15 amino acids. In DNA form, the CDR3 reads TGTGCCAGCAGCTTAGTCGACAGGGTTAACTATGGCTACACCTTC. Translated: CASSLVDRVNYGYTF. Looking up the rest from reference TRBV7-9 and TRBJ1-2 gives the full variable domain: DTGVSQNPRHKITKRGQNVTFRCDPISEHNRLYWYRQTLGQGPEFLTYFQNEAQLEKSRLLSDRFSAERPKGSFSTLEIQRTEQGDSAMYLCASSLVDRVNYGYTFGSGTRLTVV.

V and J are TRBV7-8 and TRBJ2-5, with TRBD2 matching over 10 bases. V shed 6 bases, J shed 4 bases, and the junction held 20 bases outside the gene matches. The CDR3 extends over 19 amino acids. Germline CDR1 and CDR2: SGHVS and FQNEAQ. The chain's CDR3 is CASSSYRFPSGSRRETQYF. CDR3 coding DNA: TGTGCCAGCAGTTCCTATCGGTTCCCTAGCGGGAGCCGGAGAGAGACCCAGTACTTC. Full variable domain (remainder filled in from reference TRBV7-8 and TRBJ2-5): GAGVSQSPRYKVAKRGQDVALRCDPISGHVSLFWYQQALGQGPEFLTYFQNEAQLDKSGLPSDRFFAERPEGSVSTLKIQRTQQEDSAVYLCASSSYRFPSGSRRETQYFGPGTRLLVL.

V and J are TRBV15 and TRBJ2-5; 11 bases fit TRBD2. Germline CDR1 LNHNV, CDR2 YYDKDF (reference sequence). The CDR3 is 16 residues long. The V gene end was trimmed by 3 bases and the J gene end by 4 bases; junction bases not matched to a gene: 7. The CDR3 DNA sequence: TGTGCCACCAGCAGGTTTAGCGGGGGGGCCTTAGAGACCCAGTACTTC. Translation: CATSRFSGGALETQYF. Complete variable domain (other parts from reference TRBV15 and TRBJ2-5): DAMVIQNPRYQVTQFGKPVTLSCSQTLNHNVMYWYQQKSSQAPKLLFHYYDKDFNNEADTPDNFQSRRPNTSFCFLDIRSPGLGDTAMYLCATSRFSGGALETQYFGPGTRLLVL.

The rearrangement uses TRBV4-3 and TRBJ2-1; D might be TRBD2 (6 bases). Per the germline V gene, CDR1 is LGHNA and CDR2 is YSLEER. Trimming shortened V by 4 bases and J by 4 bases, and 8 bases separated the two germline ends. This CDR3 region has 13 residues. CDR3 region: CASSRGTYNEQFF. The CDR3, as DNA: TGCGCCAGCAGCCGCGGGACTTACAATGAGCAGTTCTTC.

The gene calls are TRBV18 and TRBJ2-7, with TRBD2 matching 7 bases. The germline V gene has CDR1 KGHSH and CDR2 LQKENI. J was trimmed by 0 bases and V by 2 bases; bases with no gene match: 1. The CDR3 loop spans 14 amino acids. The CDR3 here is CASSPGEGSYEQYF. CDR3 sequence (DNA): TGTGCCAGCTCACCAGGGGAGGGCTCCTACGAGCAGTACTTC. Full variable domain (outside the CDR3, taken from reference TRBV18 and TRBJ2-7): NAGVMQNPRHLVRRRGQEARLRCSPMKGHSHVYWYRQLPEEGLKFMVYLQKENIIDESGMPKERFSAEFPKEGPSILRIQQVVRGDSAAYFCASSPGEGSYEQYFGPGTRLTVT.

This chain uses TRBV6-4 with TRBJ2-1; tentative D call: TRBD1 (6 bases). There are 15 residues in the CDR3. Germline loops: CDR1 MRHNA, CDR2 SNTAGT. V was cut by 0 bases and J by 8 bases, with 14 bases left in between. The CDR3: CASSDSQGKHYEQFF. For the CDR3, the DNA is TGTGCCAGCAGTGACTCCCAGGGGAAACACTATGAGCAGTTCTTC.

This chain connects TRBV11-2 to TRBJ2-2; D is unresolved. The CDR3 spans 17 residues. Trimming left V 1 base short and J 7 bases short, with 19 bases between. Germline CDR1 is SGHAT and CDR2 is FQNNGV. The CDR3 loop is CASSLGRVSRLVGELFF. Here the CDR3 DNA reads TGTGCCAGCAGCTTAGGACGGGTTAGCCGGCTAGTCGGGGAGCTGTTTTTT. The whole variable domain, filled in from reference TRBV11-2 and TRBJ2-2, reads EAGVAQSPRYKIIEKRQSVAFWCNPISGHATLYWYQQILGQGPKLLIQFQNNGVVDDSQLPKDRFSAERLKGVDSTLKIQPAKLEDSAVYLCASSLGRVSRLVGELFFGEGSRLTVL.

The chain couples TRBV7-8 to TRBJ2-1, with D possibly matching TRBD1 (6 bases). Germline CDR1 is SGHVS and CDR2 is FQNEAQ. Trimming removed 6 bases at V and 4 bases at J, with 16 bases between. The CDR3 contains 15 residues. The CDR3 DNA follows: TGTGCCAGCAGTCGGGACACTCAGATGTACAATGAGCAGTTCTTC. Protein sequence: CASSRDTQMYNEQFF.

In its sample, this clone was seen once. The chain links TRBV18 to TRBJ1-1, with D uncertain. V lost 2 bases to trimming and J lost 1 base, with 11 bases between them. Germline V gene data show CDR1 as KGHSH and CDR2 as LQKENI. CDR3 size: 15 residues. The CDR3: CASSPFSNGNTEAFF. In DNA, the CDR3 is TGTGCCAGCTCACCATTCTCAAACGGGAACACTGAAGCTTTCTTT.

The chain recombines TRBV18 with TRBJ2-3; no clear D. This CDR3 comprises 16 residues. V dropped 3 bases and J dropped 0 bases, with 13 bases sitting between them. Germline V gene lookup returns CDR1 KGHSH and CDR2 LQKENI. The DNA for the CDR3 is TGTGCCAGCTCACCGAATCGAGCCATTAGCACAGATACGCAGTATTTT. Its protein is CASSPNRAISTDTQYF.

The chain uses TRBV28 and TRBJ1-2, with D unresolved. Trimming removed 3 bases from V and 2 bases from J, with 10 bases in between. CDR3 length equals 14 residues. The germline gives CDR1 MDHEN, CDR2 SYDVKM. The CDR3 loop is CASSFGSSNYGYTF. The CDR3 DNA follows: TGTGCCAGCAGTTTTGGGAGTTCCAACTATGGCTACACCTTC.

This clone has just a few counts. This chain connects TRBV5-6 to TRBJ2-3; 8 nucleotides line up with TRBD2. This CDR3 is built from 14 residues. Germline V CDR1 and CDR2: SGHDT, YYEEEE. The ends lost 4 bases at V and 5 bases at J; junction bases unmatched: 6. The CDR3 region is CASSRGGGRDTQYF. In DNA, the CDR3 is TGTGCCAGCAGCCGGGGGGGAGGAAGAGATACGCAGTATTTT.

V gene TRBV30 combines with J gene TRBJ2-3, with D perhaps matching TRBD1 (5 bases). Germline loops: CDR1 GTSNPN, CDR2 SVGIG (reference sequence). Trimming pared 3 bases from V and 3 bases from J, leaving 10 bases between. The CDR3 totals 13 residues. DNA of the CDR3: TGTGCCTGGAGGACAGTTGGGACAGATACGCAGTATTTT. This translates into CAWRTVGTDTQYF.

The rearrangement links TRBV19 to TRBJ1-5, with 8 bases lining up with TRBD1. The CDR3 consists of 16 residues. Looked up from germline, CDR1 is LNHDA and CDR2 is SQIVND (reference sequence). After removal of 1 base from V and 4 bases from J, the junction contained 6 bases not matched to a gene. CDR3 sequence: CASSIAGTGQNQPQHF. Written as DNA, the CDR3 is TGTGCCAGTAGTATAGCTGGGACAGGCCAAAATCAGCCCCAGCATTTT.